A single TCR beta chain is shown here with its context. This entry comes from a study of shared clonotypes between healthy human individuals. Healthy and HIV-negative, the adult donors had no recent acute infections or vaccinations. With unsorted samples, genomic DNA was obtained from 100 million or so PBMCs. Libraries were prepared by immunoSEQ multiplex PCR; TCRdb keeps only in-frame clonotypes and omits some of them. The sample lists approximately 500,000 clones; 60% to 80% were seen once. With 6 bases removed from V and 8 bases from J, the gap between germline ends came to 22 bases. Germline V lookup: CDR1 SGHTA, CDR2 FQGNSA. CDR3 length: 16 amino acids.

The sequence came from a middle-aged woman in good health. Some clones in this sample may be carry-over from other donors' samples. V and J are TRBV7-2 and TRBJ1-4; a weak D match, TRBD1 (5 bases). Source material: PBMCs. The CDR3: CASSSPSSRGREKLFF. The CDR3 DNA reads TGTGCCAGCAGTTCCCCATCTTCACGGGGCCGCGAAAAACTGTTTTTT. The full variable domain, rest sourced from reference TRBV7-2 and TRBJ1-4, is GAGVSQSPSNKVTEKGKDVELRCDPISGHTALYWYRQSLGQGLEFLIYFQGNSAPDKSGLPSDRFSAERTGGSVSTLTIQRTQQEDSAVYLCASSSPSSRGREKLFFGSGTQLSVL.